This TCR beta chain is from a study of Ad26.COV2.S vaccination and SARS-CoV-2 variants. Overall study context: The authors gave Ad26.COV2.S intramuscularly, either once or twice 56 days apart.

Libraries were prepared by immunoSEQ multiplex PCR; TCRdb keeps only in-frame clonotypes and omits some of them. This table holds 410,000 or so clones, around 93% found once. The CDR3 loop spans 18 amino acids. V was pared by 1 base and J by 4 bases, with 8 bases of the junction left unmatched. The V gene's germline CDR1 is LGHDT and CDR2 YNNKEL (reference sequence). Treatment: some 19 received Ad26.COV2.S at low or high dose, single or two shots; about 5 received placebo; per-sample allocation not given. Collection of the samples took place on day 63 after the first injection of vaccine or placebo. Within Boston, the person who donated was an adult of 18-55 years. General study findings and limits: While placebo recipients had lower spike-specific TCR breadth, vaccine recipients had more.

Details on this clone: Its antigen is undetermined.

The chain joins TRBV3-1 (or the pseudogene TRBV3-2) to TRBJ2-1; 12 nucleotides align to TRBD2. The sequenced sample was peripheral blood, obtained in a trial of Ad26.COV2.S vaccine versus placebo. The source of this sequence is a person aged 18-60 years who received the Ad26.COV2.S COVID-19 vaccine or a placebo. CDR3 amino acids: CASSQASGGATIYNEQFF. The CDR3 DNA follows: TGTGCCAGCAGCCAAGCTAGCGGGGGGGCTACCATTTACAATGAGCAGTTCTTC.